A selection of T cell receptor beta chains follows, all from one sample in a study of human T cells and chemical hapten exposure. TCRdb ran MiXCR on the RACE reads and lists one entry per CDR3 protein. The data hold 360,000 or so distinct CDR3 sequences, with about 6% observed a single time. This sample comprised whole blood, obtained in connection with sensitization to the hapten diphenylcyclopropenone (DPC). Receptors were obtained from a woman aged 18-30 years with alopecia areata. Some clones in this sample may be carry-over from other donors' samples. Both conserved end residues are part of each CDR3. The order of the fields is V gene, J gene, D gene, CDR3 length, CDR3 protein. A D gene is named only where the DNA matches it firmly.

v_call: TRBV12-3/TRBV12-4
j_call: TRBJ2-2
d_call: -
cdr3_length: 13
cdr3_aa: CASRLDRTGELFF

v_call: TRBV29-1
j_call: TRBJ1-1
d_call: -
cdr3_length: 13
cdr3_aa: CSVVLQGGTEAFF

v_call: TRBV2
j_call: TRBJ2-2
d_call: TRBD1
cdr3_length: 15
cdr3_aa: CASSERDRGREELFF

v_call: TRBV20-1
j_call: TRBJ2-3
d_call: -
cdr3_length: 14
cdr3_aa: CSARVTKATDTQYF

v_call: TRBV7-9
j_call: TRBJ1-3
d_call: -
cdr3_length: 19
cdr3_aa: CASSLGPNIAQGFGNTIYF

v_call: TRBV6-5
j_call: TRBJ1-4
d_call: -
cdr3_length: 18
cdr3_aa: CASSYGGTNKPTNEKLFF

v_call: TRBV25-1
j_call: TRBJ1-6
d_call: TRBD1
cdr3_length: 18
cdr3_aa: CASSELGTGRGNLSPLHF

v_call: TRBV12-3/TRBV12-4
j_call: TRBJ2-7
d_call: -
cdr3_length: 13
cdr3_aa: CASRMGMSYEQYF

v_call: TRBV6-2/TRBV6-3
j_call: TRBJ2-7
d_call: -
cdr3_length: 15
cdr3_aa: CASSYVIGQLFEQYF

v_call: TRBV12-3/TRBV12-4
j_call: TRBJ2-1
d_call: TRBD1
cdr3_length: 15
cdr3_aa: CASSMDRGFYNEQFF

v_call: TRBV4-2
j_call: TRBJ2-3
d_call: -
cdr3_length: 14
cdr3_aa: CASSQEYDGPAQYF

v_call: TRBV7-3
j_call: TRBJ2-7
d_call: TRBD1
cdr3_length: 16
cdr3_aa: CASSPGGTQGAGEQYF

v_call: TRBV20-1
j_call: TRBJ2-1
d_call: -
cdr3_length: 14
cdr3_aa: CSADSINIYNEQFF

v_call: TRBV9
j_call: TRBJ2-3
d_call: -
cdr3_length: 13
cdr3_aa: CASSVELADTQYF

v_call: TRBV6-5
j_call: TRBJ1-4
d_call: -
cdr3_length: 17
cdr3_aa: CASSYFGFSGPAEKLFF

v_call: TRBV21-1
j_call: TRBJ2-2
d_call: -
cdr3_length: 17
cdr3_aa: CASSKTKGPWLAGELFF

v_call: TRBV4-1
j_call: TRBJ1-2
d_call: -
cdr3_length: 13
cdr3_aa: CASSRTVVNGYTF

v_call: TRBV5-5
j_call: TRBJ2-7
d_call: -
cdr3_length: 16
cdr3_aa: CASSPTGIGATYEQYF

v_call: TRBV20-1
j_call: TRBJ1-1
d_call: -
cdr3_length: 13
cdr3_aa: CSATRELGTEAFF

v_call: TRBV20-1
j_call: TRBJ2-3
d_call: TRBD2
cdr3_length: 14
cdr3_aa: CSAPLTGGPDTQYF

v_call: TRBV7-2
j_call: TRBJ2-3
d_call: TRBD2
cdr3_length: 20
cdr3_aa: CASSHPPYTSSGGSTDTQYF

v_call: TRBV7-2
j_call: TRBJ2-7
d_call: TRBD2
cdr3_length: 16
cdr3_aa: CASSAGTSGPTYEQYF

v_call: TRBV3-1
j_call: TRBJ2-3
d_call: -
cdr3_length: 14
cdr3_aa: CASRRTPSTDTQYF

v_call: TRBV7-9
j_call: TRBJ2-3
d_call: -
cdr3_length: 15
cdr3_aa: CASSLGLAPTDTQYF

v_call: TRBV7-9
j_call: TRBJ1-5
d_call: TRBD1
cdr3_length: 14
cdr3_aa: CASSSTGEDQPQHF

v_call: TRBV29-1
j_call: TRBJ1-1
d_call: -
cdr3_length: 13
cdr3_aa: CSVVAPLSFGAFF

v_call: TRBV6-2/TRBV6-3
j_call: TRBJ1-1
d_call: TRBD1
cdr3_length: 16
cdr3_aa: CASSYSRTGWNTEAFF

v_call: TRBV3-1
j_call: TRBJ2-3
d_call: TRBD2
cdr3_length: 18
cdr3_aa: CASSQGRLAGGRTDTQYF

v_call: TRBV10-3
j_call: TRBJ2-7
d_call: -
cdr3_length: 12
cdr3_aa: CAIKQGSYEQYF

v_call: TRBV3-1
j_call: TRBJ1-3
d_call: -
cdr3_length: 14
cdr3_aa: CASSQDDSGNTIYF

v_call: TRBV12-3/TRBV12-4
j_call: TRBJ2-6
d_call: -
cdr3_length: 15
cdr3_aa: CASRPPVSGANVLTF

v_call: TRBV4-3
j_call: TRBJ2-7
d_call: -
cdr3_length: 15
cdr3_aa: CASSQDNSGADEQYF

v_call: TRBV5-4
j_call: TRBJ1-4
d_call: TRBD1
cdr3_length: 15
cdr3_aa: CASSSNRGLNEKLFF

v_call: TRBV7-9
j_call: TRBJ1-5
d_call: -
cdr3_length: 19
cdr3_aa: CASRLLRRQAKMSNQPQHF

v_call: TRBV13
j_call: TRBJ2-3
d_call: -
cdr3_length: 14
cdr3_aa: CASSSRQTTDTQYF

v_call: TRBV7-2
j_call: TRBJ1-3
d_call: -
cdr3_length: 17
cdr3_aa: CASSLVWGATSGNTIYF

v_call: TRBV12-3/TRBV12-4
j_call: TRBJ2-2
d_call: TRBD1
cdr3_length: 15
cdr3_aa: CASSTTGEVAGELFF

v_call: TRBV7-2
j_call: TRBJ2-3
d_call: TRBD2
cdr3_length: 17
cdr3_aa: CASSSLISGGASDTQYF

v_call: TRBV5-6
j_call: TRBJ2-3
d_call: -
cdr3_length: 17
cdr3_aa: CASSWATRGGSADTQYF

v_call: TRBV10-3
j_call: TRBJ2-3
d_call: -
cdr3_length: 13
cdr3_aa: CATSGVDTDTQYF

v_call: TRBV27
j_call: TRBJ1-3
d_call: -
cdr3_length: 14
cdr3_aa: CASSNSGSGNTIYF

v_call: TRBV20-1
j_call: TRBJ1-1
d_call: -
cdr3_length: 13
cdr3_aa: CSASIYGTAEAFF

v_call: TRBV12-3/TRBV12-4
j_call: TRBJ2-3
d_call: -
cdr3_length: 14
cdr3_aa: CASSFHTGADTQYF

v_call: TRBV7-6
j_call: TRBJ2-1
d_call: -
cdr3_length: 14
cdr3_aa: CASSFFRGGGEQFF

v_call: TRBV7-9
j_call: TRBJ1-1
d_call: TRBD1
cdr3_length: 14
cdr3_aa: CASGAQGANTEAFF

v_call: TRBV28
j_call: TRBJ1-4
d_call: TRBD1
cdr3_length: 14
cdr3_aa: CASSFQGADEKLFF

v_call: TRBV7-2
j_call: TRBJ2-1
d_call: -
cdr3_length: 15
cdr3_aa: CASSPRGARYNEQFF

v_call: TRBV3-1
j_call: TRBJ2-1
d_call: TRBD2
cdr3_length: 17
cdr3_aa: CASSQKLSGGAYNEQFF